Below are 27 T cell receptor beta chains sequenced from a single sample in a study of blood T cell repertoires in COVID-19. The protocol was immunoSEQ multiplex PCR, while the TCRdb copy is restricted to in-frame clones and leaves out a portion. Of 90,000 to 120,000 clones listed, about two thirds are singletons. The sample consisted of peripheral blood. These receptors originate from a woman aged 40 to 50 with acute or convalescent COVID-19.

This clone was seen a few times. The rearrangement uses TRBV28 and TRBJ1-3, with D possibly being TRBD1 (6 bases). Germline CDR1 and CDR2: MDHEN and SYDVKM. The CDR3 contains 16 residues. Between the trimmed V and J ends, which lost 5 bases and 5 bases, there was a span of 19 bases. CDR3 sequence: CASSKAAGVFRNTIYF. The CDR3 bases are TGTGCCAGCAGTAAAGCGGCAGGGGTTTTCCGAAACACCATATATTTT.

This clone has only a few counts. The chain links TRBV20-1 to TRBJ2-5; possible D gene TRBD1, 5 bases. Germline CDR1 reads DFQATT; CDR2 reads SNEGSKA (reference sequence). Between the trimmed V and J ends, which lost 5 bases and 8 bases, there was a span of 9 bases. The CDR3 covers 10 residues. The CDR3 coding sequence is TGCAGTGCTTCCAGGGTAACCCAGTACTTC. Translated: CSASRVTQYF.

The chain carries TRBV5-6 and TRBJ1-4, with D uncertain. The CDR3 is made up of 14 amino acids. CDR1 is SGHDT and CDR2 is YYEEEE in the germline V gene. V was clipped by 0 bases and J by 7 bases, with 10 bases between them. The CDR3 loop reads CASSLAPDTEKLFF. In DNA, the CDR3 is TGTGCCAGCAGCTTGGCTCCCGACACTGAAAAACTGTTTTTT. The complete variable domain, with remaining parts taken from reference TRBV5-6 and TRBJ1-4, reads DAGVTQSPTHLIKTRGQQVTLRCSPKSGHDTVSWYQQALGQGPQFIFQYYEEEERQRGNFPDRFSGHQFPNYSSELNVNALLLGDSALYLCASSLAPDTEKLFFGSGTQLSVL.

The table lists this clone with a few counts. V gene TRBV2 combines with J gene TRBJ2-2; 15 bases line up with TRBD2. This CDR3 is built from 18 residues. Germline lookup yields CDR1 SNHLY and CDR2 FYNNEI. After removal of 6 bases from V and 1 base from J, the junction contained 6 bases not matched to a gene. The CDR3 DNA reads as TGTGCCAGCAGAGGAGGACTAGCGGGGGGGAGGAACACCGGGGAGCTGTTTTTT. It codes for CASRGGLAGGRNTGELFF. Filled out from reference TRBV2 and TRBJ2-2, the complete variable domain reads EPEVTQTPSHQVTQMGQEVILRCVPISNHLYFYWYRQILGQKVEFLVSFYNNEISEKSEIFDDQFSVERPDGSNFTLKIRSTKLEDSAMYFCASRGGLAGGRNTGELFFGEGSRLTVL.

This clone appeared a single time. This chain joins TRBV20-1 and TRBJ1-6; D may be TRBD1 (6 bases). The CDR3 is made up of 15 amino acids. V dropped 3 bases and J dropped 7 bases, with 16 bases sitting between them. The V gene's germline CDR1 is DFQATT and CDR2 SNEGSKA (reference sequence). The CDR3 DNA is TGCAGTGCTAGTGTGGGGGCAGGGCACAATTCACCCCTCCACTTT. This sequence encodes CSASVGAGHNSPLHF.

The chain is built from TRBV5-4 and TRBJ2-5, with TRBD1 matching over 7 bases. From germline, CDR1 is SGHNT and CDR2 YYREEE (reference sequence). The V gene end was trimmed by 4 bases and the J gene end by 0 bases; junction bases not matched to a gene: 6. There are 15 residues in the CDR3. The CDR3 nucleotides read TGTGCCAGCAGCCTCCCGGGACAGCACCAAGAGACCCAGTACTTC. Residues: CASSLPGQHQETQYF.

This clone was recorded only once. The CDR3 nucleotides are TGTGCCAGCAGCCCCGCACAGGGAAAGAGTGAGAATGGCTACACCTTC. Amino acids: CASSPAQGKSENGYTF. The V and J genes are TRBV5-4 and TRBJ1-2; tentative D call: TRBD1 (6 bases). CDR1 is SGHNT, CDR2 YYREEE, per germline (reference sequence). Between the trimmed V and J ends, which lost 4 bases and 6 bases, there was a span of 22 bases. There are 16 residues in the CDR3.

The gene calls are TRBV4-1 and TRBJ1-1, with D uncertain. Trimming took 1 base from V and 0 from J, leaving 12 bases between them. CDR1 MGHRA and CDR2 YSYEKL come from the germline V gene. The CDR3 extends over 16 amino acids. CDR3 residues: CASSQVSPALNTEAFF. DNA of the CDR3: TGCGCCAGCAGCCAAGTGAGCCCCGCTTTGAACACTGAAGCTTTCTTT.

This clone was detected once. The rearrangement joins TRBV7-2 to TRBJ1-5; D is unresolved. V was pared by 1 base and J by 9 bases, with 16 bases between. CDR1 and CDR2 from the germline V gene are SGHTA and FQGNSA. The CDR3 covers 15 residues. CDR3 amino acids: CASSLDYGSGRPQHF. CDR3 in DNA: TGTGCCAGCAGCTTAGATTACGGAAGCGGCAGGCCCCAGCATTTT. Full variable domain (remainder filled in from reference TRBV7-2 and TRBJ1-5): GAGVSQSPSNKVTEKGKDVELRCDPISGHTALYWYRQSLGQGLEFLIYFQGNSAPDKSGLPSDRFSAERTGGSVSTLTIQRTQQEDSAVYLCASSLDYGSGRPQHFGDGTRLSIL.

This clone was found once. This chain uses TRBV2 with TRBJ1-1, with unresolved D. The CDR3 totals 12 residues. Between the trimmed V and J ends, which lost 7 bases and 6 bases, there was a span of 12 bases. The germline V gene encodes CDR1 SNHLY and CDR2 FYNNEI. The CDR3 DNA reads as TGTGCCAGCATGGGTCCTAGTGCTGAAGCTTTCTTT. Amino acids: CASMGPSAEAFF.

The chain employs TRBV19 and TRBJ1-5; D perhaps matches TRBD1 (5 bases). V shed 6 bases and J shed 6 bases, with 18 bases lying between them. This CDR3 contains 15 residues. Germline-derived CDR1 and CDR2 are LNHDA and SQIVND (reference sequence). The CDR3 DNA reads TGTGCCAGTAGGGCTGCAGGGTACGGGAGTCAGCCCCAGCATTTT. Encoded protein: CASRAAGYGSQPQHF.

The V call is TRBV28, the J call TRBJ2-5; 9 bases are shared with TRBD2. CDR1 and CDR2 from the germline V gene are MDHEN and SYDVKM. This CDR3 contains 16 residues. V trimming: 7 bases; J trimming: 2 bases; junction bases outside the gene matches: 11. This CDR3 reads CASNSFSGGEQETQYF. CDR3 DNA sequence: TGTGCCAGCAATAGCTTTAGCGGGGGTGAACAAGAGACCCAGTACTTC.

This clone appeared many times. The chain combines TRBV7-7 with TRBJ2-1; TRBD1 matches at 10 bases. This CDR3 spans 14 amino acids. Germline CDR1 SSHAT, CDR2 FNYEAQ (reference sequence). With V trimmed by 5 bases and J by 9 bases, 7 bases remained unmatched. The CDR3 sequence: CASSRGQGMGEQFF. CDR3 nucleotide sequence: TGTGCCAGCAGCCGGGGACAGGGGATGGGTGAGCAGTTCTTC.

V usage is TRBV2 and J usage is TRBJ1-3; D unclear. Germline V gene lookup returns CDR1 SNHLY and CDR2 FYNNEI. V dropped 2 bases and J dropped 0 bases, with 11 bases sitting between them. This CDR3 region has 16 residues. CDR3 sequence: CASSENSPSSGNTIYF. CDR3 nucleotides: TGTGCCAGCAGTGAAAACAGTCCTTCCTCTGGAAACACCATATATTTT.

This clone was seen just once. The rearrangement links TRBV5-8 to TRBJ2-3; tentatively, D is TRBD2 (6 bases). Germline lookup yields CDR1 SGHTS and CDR2 YDEGEE. The length of the CDR3 is 15 residues. Trimming stripped 4 bases from V and 2 bases from J, with 14 bases between. The CDR3, as DNA: TGTGCCAGCAGCCCGACGGGAGAAGACACAGATACGCAGTATTTT. It yields the protein CASSPTGEDTDTQYF.

The V call is TRBV7-2, the J call TRBJ2-4; D is perhaps TRBD1 (6 bases). The CDR3 totals 14 residues. CDR1 and CDR2 from the germline V gene are SGHTA and FQGNSA. The V end lost 0 bases, the J end lost 6 bases, and 9 bases lay between the germline ends. DNA for the CDR3: TGTGCCAGCAGCTTAGCTGGCAGGGGAAACATTCAGTACTTC. As protein: CASSLAGRGNIQYF.

This chain joins TRBV2 and TRBJ2-3; possible D gene TRBD1, 5 bases. The CDR3 loop spans 14 amino acids. The germline V gene encodes CDR1 SNHLY and CDR2 FYNNEI. V lost 7 bases to trimming and J lost 2 bases, with 13 bases between them. The CDR3, as DNA: TGTGCCAGCAAGGAAGGGGCCCACACAGATACGCAGTATTTT. Protein sequence: CASKEGAHTDTQYF.

This chain links TRBV2 with TRBJ2-2; TRBD1 matches 7 bases. This CDR3 comprises 15 residues. V shed 4 bases and J 4 bases; nucleotides not matched to a gene: 6. Germline V lookup: CDR1 SNHLY, CDR2 FYNNEI. The CDR3 DNA follows: TGTGCCAGCAGTGGACAGGGAACGGGCACCGGGGAGCTGTTTTTT. This codes for CASSGQGTGTGELFF.

CDR3 in amino acids: CASSPGRGIQETQYF. For the CDR3, the DNA is TGCGCCAGCAGCCCGGGGAGGGGTATCCAAGAGACCCAGTACTTC. The rearrangement uses TRBV5-1 and TRBJ2-5, with 7 bases aligning to TRBD2. Unmatched junction bases numbered 7, after V lost 4 bases and J lost 1 base. CDR1 is SGHRS and CDR2 is YFSETQ in the germline V gene. The CDR3 contains 15 residues.

The genes are TRBV4-1 and TRBJ2-3; D unresolved. The CDR3 length is 15 residues. Germline V gene sequence: CDR1 MGHRA, CDR2 YSYEKL. Trimming removed 0 bases at V and 2 bases at J, with 9 bases between. The CDR3 sequence is CASSQDLSDTDTQYF. The CDR3 DNA is TGCGCCAGCAGCCAAGATCTGTCAGACACAGATACGCAGTATTTT.

This clone has just one count. The V call is TRBV20-1, the J call TRBJ2-7; 8 bases align to TRBD2. There are 12 residues in the CDR3. V dropped 3 bases and J dropped 6; count of bases not matched to a gene: 4. Germline CDR1 is DFQATT and CDR2 is SNEGSKA (reference sequence). The CDR3, as DNA: TGCAGTGCTAGTCCGACTAGCGTCGAGCAGTACTTC. Translation gives CSASPTSVEQYF.

The V gene is TRBV2, the J gene TRBJ2-2; D possibly corresponds to TRBD2 (6 bases). Germline assignment: CDR1 SNHLY and CDR2 FYNNEI. The V end was cut by 8 bases, the J end by 4 bases, with 17 bases between. This CDR3 is 15 amino acids long. The CDR3 DNA reads as TGTGCCAGCGGGGGGATCCCTGGGGTCACCGGGGAGCTGTTTTTT. Amino acids: CASGGIPGVTGELFF.

The genes are TRBV5-1 and TRBJ2-7; D perhaps matches TRBD1 (6 bases). The V gene's germline CDR1 is SGHRS and CDR2 YFSETQ. V lost 4 bases to trimming and J lost 2 bases, with 10 bases between them. The CDR3 spans 13 residues. CDR3 residues: CASSRDKTYEQYF. The CDR3, as DNA: TGCGCCAGCAGCCGGGACAAGACCTACGAGCAGTACTTC.

The chain is built from TRBV2 and TRBJ1-5, with D perhaps matching TRBD1 (6 bases). The CDR3 is 15 amino acids. The V and J ends lost 3 bases and 3 bases respectively, with 12 bases between them. The germline gives CDR1 SNHLY, CDR2 FYNNEI. The DNA of the CDR3 is TGTGCCAGCAGTGATGCCAGGGGCACCAATCAGCCCCAGCATTTT. This translates into CASSDARGTNQPQHF. The entire variable domain, with the rest obtained from reference TRBV2 and TRBJ1-5, is as follows: EPEVTQTPSHQVTQMGQEVILRCVPISNHLYFYWYRQILGQKVEFLVSFYNNEISEKSEIFDDQFSVERPDGSNFTLKIRSTKLEDSAMYFCASSDARGTNQPQHFGDGTRLSIL.

The genes are TRBV6-5 and TRBJ2-1; possible D gene TRBD1, 5 bases. Between the trimmed V and J ends, which lost 8 bases and 4 bases, there was a span of 15 bases. Germline CDR1 and CDR2: MNHEY and SVGAGI. This CDR3 is 14 amino acids long. CDR3: CASFSARGYNEQFF. Here the CDR3 DNA reads TGTGCCAGCTTTTCGGCAAGGGGATACAATGAGCAGTTCTTC.

The rearrangement uses TRBV5-1 and TRBJ2-7; a possible D gene is TRBD1 (6 bases). The ends were cut back, 4 bases at V and 7 bases at J, with 12 bases in the middle. Germline V gene lookup returns CDR1 SGHRS and CDR2 YFSETQ. The CDR3 extends over 12 amino acids. The DNA for the CDR3 is TGCGCCAGCAGCATAGACAGGTTTGAGCAGTACTTC. Its protein product is CASSIDRFEQYF.

This clone has a handful of counts. This chain uses TRBV6-5 with TRBJ2-5, with 8 bases that match TRBD1. The CDR3 is made up of 13 amino acids. The V and J ends lost 6 bases and 3 bases, in that order; junction bases with no gene match: 3. The germline V gene has CDR1 MNHEY and CDR2 SVGAGI. The CDR3 DNA is TGTGCCAGCAGGTCGGACAGGGAAGAGACCCAGTACTTC. Translation gives CASRSDREETQYF.